This record covers a single T cell receptor beta chain. The source of the sample is a study of T cell changes during pregnancy in multiple sclerosis. The table came from immunoSEQ multiplex PCR; TCRdb's copy has only in-frame clones and leaves some out. The sample holds some 80,000 clones, 92% seen once. The TCR comes from a female donor with multiple sclerosis, enrolled in a pregnancy study. Sample: peripheral blood, taken before pregnancy.

The CDR3 sequence: CASSLGEKSPLHF. The CDR3 DNA sequence: TGTGCCAGCAGCTTAGGGGAGAAGTCACCCCTCCACTTT. The chain combines TRBV7-6 with TRBJ1-6; D call uncertain. Germline CDR1 SGHVS, CDR2 FNYEAQ. Trimming took 1 base from V and 10 from J, leaving 8 bases between them. This CDR3 is built from 13 residues.